Below, 9 T cell receptor beta chains from the same sample are listed, as sequenced in a study of T-cell reconstitution after alpha-beta-depleted transplantation in children. Unique molecular identifiers were used in preparing the TCRbeta library. TCRdb itself ran the PCR reads through MiXCR, one entry per CDR3 protein. The data show hundreds of thousands of distinct CDR3 sequences, with around a sixth seen just once and under 1.2% held by the top ten. The sequencing here drew on PBMCs from the stem cell graft donor, taken from the stem cell graft. The source is a human donor who donated a stem cell graft to a child with acute myeloid leukemia.

This clonotype has ten or more counts. The genes are TRBV20-1 and TRBJ1-1; 9 bases agree with TRBD1. From germline, CDR1 is DFQATT and CDR2 SNEGSKA (reference sequence). The junction had 3 bases not matched to a gene; V was cut back by 0 bases and J by 4 bases. This CDR3 has 14 residues. DNA of the CDR3: TGCAGTGCTAGAGACGACAGGGGGACCACTGAAGCTTTCTTT. Translating it yields CSARDDRGTTEAFF.

The chain uses TRBV18 and TRBJ1-4; 7 positions agree with TRBD1. Germline V gives CDR1 KGHSH, CDR2 LQKENI. The J segment lost 4 bases and the V segment lost 6 bases, leaving 8 bases of the junction unmatched. The length of the CDR3 is 15 residues. This chain's CDR3 is CASSRAGQSNEKLFF. The DNA for the CDR3 is TGTGCCAGCTCCCGGGCGGGACAGAGTAATGAAAAACTGTTTTTT.

This sequence joins TRBV7-2 and TRBJ2-7; D may be TRBD1 or TRBD2 (5 bases each). Germline V lookup: CDR1 SGHTA, CDR2 FQGNSA. The CDR3 loop spans 12 amino acids. The V end lost 3 bases, the J end lost 6 bases, and 9 bases lay between the germline ends. CDR3 coding DNA: TGTGCCAGCAGCTTTACGGGGACCGAGCAGTACTTC. This sequence encodes CASSFTGTEQYF. The entire variable domain, with the rest obtained from reference TRBV7-2 and TRBJ2-7, is as follows: GAGVSQSPSNKVTEKGKDVELRCDPISGHTALYWYRQSLGQGLEFLIYFQGNSAPDKSGLPSDRFSAERTGGSVSTLTIQRTQQEDSAVYLCASSFTGTEQYFGPGTRLTVT.

This clonotype has only a few counts. The CDR3 bases are TGTGCCAGCAGCTTAACCTCGGAGGGCCACGAGCAGTACTTC. Protein: CASSLTSEGHEQYF. The chain uses TRBV7-7 and TRBJ2-7; D perhaps matches TRBD2 (6 bases). The V and J ends lost 2 bases and 5 bases respectively, with 13 bases between them. Germline V gives CDR1 SSHAT, CDR2 FNYEAQ (reference sequence). The CDR3 is 14 amino acids.

This chain links TRBV20-1 with TRBJ2-5; 12 bases are shared with TRBD2. This CDR3 has 16 amino acids. CDR1 and CDR2 (germline): DFQATT, SNEGSKA (reference sequence). Losses at the gene ends were 1 base for V and 4 bases for J; bases not matched to a gene: 7. CDR3 nucleotide sequence: TGCAGTGCTAGAGGCTGGACTAGCGGGGTCGGAGAGACCCAGTACTTC. Its protein is CSARGWTSGVGETQYF.

Concerning this clonotype itself: One base away lies a much larger clone, so this may be a sequencing read error. The chain joins TRBV20-1 to TRBJ2-1, with 11 bases lining up with TRBD2. The CDR3 is 15 amino acids. Germline CDR1 reads DFQATT; CDR2 reads SNEGSKA (reference sequence). After removal of 6 bases from V and 5 bases from J, the junction contained 9 bases not matched to a gene. CDR3 sequence: CSAGELAGANNEQFF. The CDR3 DNA sequence: TGCAGTGCCGGAGAACTAGCGGGGGCGAACAATGAGCAGTTCTTC.

In this sample, this clonotype turned up many times. The rearrangement uses TRBV20-1 and TRBJ1-2; D might be TRBD1 (6 bases). This CDR3 spans 13 amino acids. With 0 bases removed from V and 4 bases from J, the gap between germline ends came to 9 bases. Germline V lookup: CDR1 DFQATT, CDR2 SNEGSKA (reference sequence). CDR3 amino acids: CSAREGGLYGYTF. In DNA, the CDR3 is TGCAGTGCTAGAGAGGGGGGGCTCTATGGCTACACCTTC.

The chain's CDR3 is CASSWDRGSYEQYV. The CDR3 DNA reads as TGTGCCAGCAGCTGGGATAGGGGCTCCTACGAGCAGTACGTC. The chain carries TRBV11-2 and TRBJ2-7, with a tentative D call TRBD1 (5 bases). Trimming left V 4 bases short and J 0 bases short, with 10 bases between. This CDR3 spans 14 amino acids. CDR1 is SGHAT, CDR2 FQNNGV, per germline.

This clonotype was seen ten or more times. The chain combines TRBV20-1 with TRBJ1-4, with a weak D call TRBD1 (6 bases). The CDR3 contains 13 residues. Germline V lookup: CDR1 DFQATT, CDR2 SNEGSKA (reference sequence). Trimming removed 2 bases from V and 5 bases from J, with 9 bases in between. The CDR3 spells CSARIQGNEKLFF. CDR3 DNA sequence: TGCAGTGCTAGAATACAGGGAAATGAAAAACTGTTTTTT.